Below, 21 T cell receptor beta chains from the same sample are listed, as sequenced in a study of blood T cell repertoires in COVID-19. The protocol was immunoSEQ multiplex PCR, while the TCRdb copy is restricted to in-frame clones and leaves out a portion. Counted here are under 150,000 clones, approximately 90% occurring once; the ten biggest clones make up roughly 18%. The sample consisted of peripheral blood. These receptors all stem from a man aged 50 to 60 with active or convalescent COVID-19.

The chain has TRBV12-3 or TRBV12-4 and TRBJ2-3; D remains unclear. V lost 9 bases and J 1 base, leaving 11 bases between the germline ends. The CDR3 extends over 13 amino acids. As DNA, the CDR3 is TGTGCCAGATTCCCCACGGGCACAGATACGCAGTATTTT. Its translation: CARFPTGTDTQYF.

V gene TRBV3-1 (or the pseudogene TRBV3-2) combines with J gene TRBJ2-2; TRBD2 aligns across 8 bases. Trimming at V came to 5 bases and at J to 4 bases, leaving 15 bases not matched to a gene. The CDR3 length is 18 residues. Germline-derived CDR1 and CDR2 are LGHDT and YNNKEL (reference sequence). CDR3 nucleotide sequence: TGTGCCAGCAGCGGTCGGGGGGGATCTCGGATGAGCACCGGGGAGCTGTTTTTT. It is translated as CASSGRGGSRMSTGELFF.

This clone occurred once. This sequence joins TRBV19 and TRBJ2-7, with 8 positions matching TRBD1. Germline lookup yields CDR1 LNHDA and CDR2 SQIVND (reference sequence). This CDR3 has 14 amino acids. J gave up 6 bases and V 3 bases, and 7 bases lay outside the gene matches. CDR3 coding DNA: TGTGCCAGTAGTATCGACAGGGGTACCCCCGAGCAGTACTTC. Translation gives CASSIDRGTPEQYF. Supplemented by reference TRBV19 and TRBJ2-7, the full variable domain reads DGGITQSPKYLFRKEGQNVTLSCEQNLNHDAMYWYRQDPGQGLRLIYYSQIVNDFQKGDIAEGYSVSREKKESFPLTVTSAQKNPTAFYLCASSIDRGTPEQYFGPGTRLTVT.

The CDR3: CASMVVYGGTMPGNTIYF. The CDR3 bases are TGTGCCAGTATGGTCGTGTACGGGGGGACAATGCCTGGAAACACCATATATTTT. This chain joins TRBV19 and TRBJ1-3; the D gene is possibly TRBD1 (6 bases). Germline V gene sequence: CDR1 LNHDA, CDR2 SQIVND (reference sequence). With 7 bases removed from V and 2 bases from J, the gap between germline ends came to 24 bases. This CDR3 is 18 amino acids long.

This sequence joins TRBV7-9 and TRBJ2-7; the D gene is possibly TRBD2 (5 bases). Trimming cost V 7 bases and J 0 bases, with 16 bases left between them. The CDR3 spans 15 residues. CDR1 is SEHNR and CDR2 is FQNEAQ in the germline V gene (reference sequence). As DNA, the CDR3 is TGTGCCAGCATCCCAGAGGCGGGCAGCTCCTACGAGCAGTACTTC. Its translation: CASIPEAGSSYEQYF.

As DNA, the CDR3 is TGTGCCAGCAGCCGTGGGACAGGGGCAATTCGAGATACGCAGTATTTT. Protein sequence: CASSRGTGAIRDTQYF. The chain combines TRBV7-2 with TRBJ2-3, with 10 bases matching TRBD1. Germline-derived CDR1 and CDR2 are SGHTA and FQGNSA. CDR3 size: 16 residues. The junction had 10 bases not matched to a gene; V was cut back by 5 bases and J by 5 bases.

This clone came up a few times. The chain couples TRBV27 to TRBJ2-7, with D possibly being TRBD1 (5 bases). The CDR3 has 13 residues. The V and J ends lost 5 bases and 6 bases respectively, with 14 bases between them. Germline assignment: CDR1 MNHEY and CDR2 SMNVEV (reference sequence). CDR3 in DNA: TGTGCCAGCAGTCCTAGGGGCGCGTCCGAGCAGTACTTC. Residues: CASSPRGASEQYF.

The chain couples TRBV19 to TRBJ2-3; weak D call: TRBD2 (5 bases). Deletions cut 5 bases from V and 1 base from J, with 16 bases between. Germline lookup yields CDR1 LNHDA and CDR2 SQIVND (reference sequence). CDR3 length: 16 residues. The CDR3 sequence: CASSPLAARGTDTQYF. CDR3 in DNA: TGTGCCAGTAGTCCGCTAGCTGCGAGGGGCACAGATACGCAGTATTTT.

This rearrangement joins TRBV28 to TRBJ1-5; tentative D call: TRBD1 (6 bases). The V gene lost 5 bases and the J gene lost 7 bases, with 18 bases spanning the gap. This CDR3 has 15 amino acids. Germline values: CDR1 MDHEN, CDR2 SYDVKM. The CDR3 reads CASSARDNVWQPQHF. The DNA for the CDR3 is TGTGCCAGCAGTGCCCGGGACAACGTTTGGCAGCCCCAGCATTTT.

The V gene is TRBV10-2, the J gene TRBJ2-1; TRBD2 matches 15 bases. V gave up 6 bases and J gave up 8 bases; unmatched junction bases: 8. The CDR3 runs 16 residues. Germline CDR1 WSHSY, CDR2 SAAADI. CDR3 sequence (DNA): TGCGCCAGCAGAGATCCCGGGACTAGCGGGGGGTATGAGCAGTTCTTC. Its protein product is CASRDPGTSGGYEQFF.

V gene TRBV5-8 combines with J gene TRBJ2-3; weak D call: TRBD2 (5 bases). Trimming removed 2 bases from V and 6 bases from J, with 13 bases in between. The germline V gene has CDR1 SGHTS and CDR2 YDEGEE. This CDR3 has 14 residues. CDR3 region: CASSFVLALDTQYF. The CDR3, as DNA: TGTGCCAGCAGCTTTGTGCTAGCCCTCGATACGCAGTATTTT.

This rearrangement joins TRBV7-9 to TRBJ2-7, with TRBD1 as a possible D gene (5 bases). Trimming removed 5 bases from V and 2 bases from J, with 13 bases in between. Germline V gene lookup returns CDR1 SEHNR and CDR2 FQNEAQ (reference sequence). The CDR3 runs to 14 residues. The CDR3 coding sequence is TGTGCCAGCAGCCCTGTCGCAGGGCCCTACGAGCAGTACTTC. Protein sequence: CASSPVAGPYEQYF.

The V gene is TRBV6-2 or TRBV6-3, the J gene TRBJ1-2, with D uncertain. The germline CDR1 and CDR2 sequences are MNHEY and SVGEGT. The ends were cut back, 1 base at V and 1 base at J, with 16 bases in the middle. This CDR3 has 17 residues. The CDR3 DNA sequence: TGTGCCAGCAGTTACTGGTCTGTGGACGGACTTAACTATGGCTACACCTTC. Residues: CASSYWSVDGLNYGYTF.

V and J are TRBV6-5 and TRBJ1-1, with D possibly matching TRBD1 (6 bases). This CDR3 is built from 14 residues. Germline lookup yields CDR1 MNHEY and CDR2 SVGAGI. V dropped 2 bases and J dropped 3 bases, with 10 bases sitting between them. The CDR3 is CASSYREGDTEAFF. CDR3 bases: TGTGCCAGCAGTTACAGGGAGGGGGACACTGAAGCTTTCTTT.

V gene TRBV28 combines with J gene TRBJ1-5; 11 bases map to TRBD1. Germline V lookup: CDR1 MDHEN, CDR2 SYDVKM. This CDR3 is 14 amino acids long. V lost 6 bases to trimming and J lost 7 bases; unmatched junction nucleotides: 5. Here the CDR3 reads CASRRTGGLQPQHF. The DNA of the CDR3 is TGTGCCAGCAGGCGGACAGGGGGCTTGCAGCCCCAGCATTTT.

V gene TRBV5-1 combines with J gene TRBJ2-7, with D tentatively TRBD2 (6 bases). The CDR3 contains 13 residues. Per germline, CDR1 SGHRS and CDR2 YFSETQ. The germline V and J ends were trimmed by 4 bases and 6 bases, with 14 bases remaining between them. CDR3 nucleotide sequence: TGCGCCAGCAGCGCCACGGGGAGGTTCGAGCAGTACTTC. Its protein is CASSATGRFEQYF. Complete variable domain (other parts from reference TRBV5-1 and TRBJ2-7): KAGVTQTPRYLIKTRGQQVTLSCSPISGHRSVSWYQQTPGQGLQFLFEYFSETQRNKGNFPGRFSGRQFSNSRSEMNVSTLELGDSALYLCASSATGRFEQYFGPGTRLTVT.

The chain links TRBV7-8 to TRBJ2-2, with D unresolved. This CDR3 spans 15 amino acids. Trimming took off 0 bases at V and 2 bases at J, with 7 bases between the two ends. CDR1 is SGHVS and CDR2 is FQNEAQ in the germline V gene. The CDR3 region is CASSLASANTGELFF. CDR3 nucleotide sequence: TGTGCCAGCAGCTTAGCGAGCGCCAACACCGGGGAGCTGTTTTTT.

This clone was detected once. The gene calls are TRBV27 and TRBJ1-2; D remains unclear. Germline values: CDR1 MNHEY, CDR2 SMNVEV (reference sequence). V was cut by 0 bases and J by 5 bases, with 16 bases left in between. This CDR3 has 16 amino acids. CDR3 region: CASSLSAPGGLYGYTF. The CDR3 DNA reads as TGTGCCAGCAGTTTATCGGCCCCAGGAGGACTGTATGGCTACACCTTC.

Here the CDR3 DNA reads TGCGCCAGCAGCGCCCTGACTAGCGGGATTCACAATGAGCAGTTCTTC. Its translation is CASSALTSGIHNEQFF. The chain is built from TRBV5-1 and TRBJ2-1; 11 bases are a match to TRBD2. V was clipped by 4 bases and J by 5 bases; unmatched bases: 8. The germline CDR1 and CDR2 sequences are SGHRS and YFSETQ. The CDR3 runs to 16 residues.

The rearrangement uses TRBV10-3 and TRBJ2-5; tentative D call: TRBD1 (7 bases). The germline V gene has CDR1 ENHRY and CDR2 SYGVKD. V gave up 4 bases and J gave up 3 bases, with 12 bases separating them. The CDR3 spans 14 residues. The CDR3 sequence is CAISVGRGEETQYF. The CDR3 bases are TGTGCCATCAGTGTGGGCAGGGGGGAAGAGACCCAGTACTTC.

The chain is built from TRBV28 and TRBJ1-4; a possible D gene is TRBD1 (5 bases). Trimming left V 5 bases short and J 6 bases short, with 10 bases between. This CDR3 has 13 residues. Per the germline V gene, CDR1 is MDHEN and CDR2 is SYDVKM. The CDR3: CASSKQAYEKLFF. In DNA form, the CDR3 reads TGTGCCAGCAGTAAACAGGCTTATGAAAAACTGTTTTTT.